The entry that follows covers one TCR beta chain sequence. As yet, its antigen is unknown. This sample was included in a study of blood T cells in healthy people across ages. Study information: There was about one barcoded beta molecule captured by template switching per two T cells.

Notes on the study in general: Compared with aged donors, long-lived donors showed fewer expanded clones, suggesting selection.

No fewer than 6 million PBMCs went into each sample. For the second PCR, which ran for roughly 6 to 11 cycles, a sample-barcoded 5' primer and a J-beta primer mix were used. Each cDNA molecule carried a tag from a template-switch adaptor that contained 12 random nucleotides. Each CDR3 protein gets one entry after TCRdb re-called the 5' RACE reads with MiXCR. Here the sample spans approximately 700,000 distinct CDR3 sequences, approximately 30% being singletons. CDR3 length: 13 residues. V lost 7 bases to trimming and J lost 7 bases; unmatched junction nucleotides: 8. The germline V gene has CDR1 MNHEY and CDR2 SMNVEV (reference sequence).

V is TRBV27 and J is TRBJ2-7, with TRBD2 matching 9 bases. The sequence was obtained from a woman aged 80 or over in good health. Sequencing input: blood. As DNA, the CDR3 is TGTGCCAGCACGGGACTAGCCACAAAAGAGCAGTACTTC. Protein product: CASTGLATKEQYF.